A selection of T cell receptor beta chains follows, all from one sample in a study of tumor and adjacent non-tumor tissue in lung cancer. TCRdb redid the calling of the multiplex PCR reads with MiXCR, one entry per CDR3 protein. The sample shows tens of thousands of distinct CDR3 sequences, just under 60% of them seen only once. The specimen was lung tumor tissue. The receptors stem from a middle-aged man with non-small cell lung cancer. Both conserved end residues are part of each CDR3. The order of the fields is CDR3 length, V gene, clone size, D gene, J gene, CDR3 protein, CDR3 DNA. The D gene is left open where the match is weak. Size tells how often a clone was seen (once, few, many) or the class of an expanded clone, and some rows leave it out.

15,TRBV12-3/TRBV12-4,many,-,TRBJ2-7,CASSLPMGLLGEQYF,TGTGCCAGCAGTCTCCCCATGGGGCTACTTGGGGAGCAGTACTTC
16,TRBV10-3,many,-,TRBJ2-2,CAISGAEVANTGELFF,TGTGCCATCAGTGGGGCTGAGGTAGCGAACACCGGGGAGCTGTTTTTT
14,TRBV28,-,-,TRBJ2-1,CASSLWTFEGIQFF,TGTGCCAGCAGTTTATGGACATTTGAGGGGATACAGTTCTTC
16,TRBV11-1,-,TRBD2,TRBJ2-1,CASSLVATSHYNEQFF,TGTGCCAGCAGCTTAGTTGCGACTAGCCACTATAATGAGCAGTTCTTC
13,TRBV24-1,-,-,TRBJ1-1,CATVDSGKGEAFF,TGTGCCACCGTCGACAGTGGCAAGGGTGAAGCTTTCTTT
13,TRBV20-1,-,TRBD2,TRBJ2-7,CSARVAGAYGQYF,TGCAGTGCTAGAGTAGCGGGCGCCTACGGGCAGTACTTC
14,TRBV11-1,few,-,TRBJ2-1,CASSLERTDDEQFF,TGTGCCAGCAGTTTAGAGCGGACAGACGATGAGCAGTTCTTC
17,TRBV10-3,many,TRBD2,TRBJ2-7,CAISAGLAGGSSYEQYF,TGTGCCATCAGTGCTGGACTAGCGGGGGGCAGCTCCTACGAGCAGTACTTC
13,TRBV6-6,many,-,TRBJ2-1,CASGRLKFHEQFF,TGTGCCAGCGGGCGGTTAAAATTTCATGAGCAGTTCTTC
13,TRBV29-1,-,TRBD2,TRBJ2-7,CSATSGSSVAQYF,TGCAGCGCCACTAGCGGGAGCTCGGTAGCGCAGTACTTC
13,TRBV6-1,-,-,TRBJ1-4,CVSQGRSNEKPFF,TGTGTCAGCCAAGGACGGTCCAATGAAAAACCGTTTTTT
14,TRBV5-6,-,-,TRBJ1-5,CTSSLAGNSPPQHF,TGTACCAGCAGCTTGGCAGGGAACAGTCCGCCCCAGCATTTT
17,TRBV29-1,-,TRBD1,TRBJ2-6,CNVDTSTGGAGANVLTF,TGCAACGTTGACACCTCTACAGGGGGCGCTGGGGCCAACGTCCTGACTTTC
13,TRBV6-6,-,-,TRBJ1-5,CAMVRSSNQPQHF,TGTGCCATGGTGCGCTCGAGCAATCAGCCCCAGCATTTC
13,TRBV28,-,-,TRBJ2-2,CASRSTGIGELVF,TGCGCCAGCAGATCCACAGGGATCGGGGAGCTGGTTTTT